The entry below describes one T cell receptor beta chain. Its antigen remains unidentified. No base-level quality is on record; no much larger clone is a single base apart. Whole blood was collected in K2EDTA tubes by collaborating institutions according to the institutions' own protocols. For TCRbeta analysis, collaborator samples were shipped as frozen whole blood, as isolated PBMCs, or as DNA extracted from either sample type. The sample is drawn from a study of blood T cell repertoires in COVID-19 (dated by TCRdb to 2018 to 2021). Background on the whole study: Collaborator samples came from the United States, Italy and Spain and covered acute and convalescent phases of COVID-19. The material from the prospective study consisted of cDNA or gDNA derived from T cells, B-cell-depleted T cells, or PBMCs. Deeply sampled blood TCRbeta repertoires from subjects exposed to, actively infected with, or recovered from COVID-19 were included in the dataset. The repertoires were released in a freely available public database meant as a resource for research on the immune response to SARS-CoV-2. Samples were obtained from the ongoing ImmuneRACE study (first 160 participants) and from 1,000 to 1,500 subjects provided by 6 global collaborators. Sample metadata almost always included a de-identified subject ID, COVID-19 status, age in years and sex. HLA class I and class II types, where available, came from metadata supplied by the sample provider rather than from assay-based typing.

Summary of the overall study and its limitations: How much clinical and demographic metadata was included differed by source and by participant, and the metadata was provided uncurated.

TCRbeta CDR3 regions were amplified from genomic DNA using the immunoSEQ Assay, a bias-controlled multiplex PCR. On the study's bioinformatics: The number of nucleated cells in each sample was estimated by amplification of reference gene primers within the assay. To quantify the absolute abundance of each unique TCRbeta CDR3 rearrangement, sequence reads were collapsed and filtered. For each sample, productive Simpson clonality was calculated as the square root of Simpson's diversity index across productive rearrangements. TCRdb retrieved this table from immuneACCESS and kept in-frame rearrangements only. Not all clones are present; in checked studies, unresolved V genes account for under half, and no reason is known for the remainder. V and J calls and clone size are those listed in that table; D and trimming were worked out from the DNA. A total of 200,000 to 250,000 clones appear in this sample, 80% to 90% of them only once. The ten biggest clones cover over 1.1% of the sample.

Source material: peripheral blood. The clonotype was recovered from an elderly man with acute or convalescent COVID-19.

CDR3 protein: CASSVRGGSYEQYF. The sequenced DNA: TGTGCCAGCAGTGTACGGGGGGGAAGCTACGAGCAGTACTTC. The V gene is TRBV2 and the J gene is TRBJ2-7; 8 bases in between match TRBD2. Including the terminal cysteine and phenylalanine, the CDR3 comprises 14 residues. Only the CDR3 DNA is retained, 42 bases long and in frame from the first base. Via the germline V gene, CDR1 is SNHLY and CDR2 FYNNEI. Trimming accounts for 4 bases at V and 3 bases at J, while the number of junction bases matched to no gene is 5.